The rows below give T cell receptor gamma chains drawn from one sample of a study of gamma-delta chains in newborns, infants, children. With CATT, TCRdb re-called clones from the reads. This table has about 1,000 gamma-chain clones, 2% to 2.5% appearing once. The sequencing input was blood. These receptors came from a child who was a newborn, infant or young child, either healthy, febrile or measles-vaccinated (not recorded which). CDR3s include the opening cysteine and the closing phenylalanine or tryptophan. The size of a clone is reported for some rows only, either as once, few or many, or as a class for expanded clones.

clone_size: few
j_call: TRGJP
v_call: TRGV9
cdr3_aa: CALWEAEESGKKIKVF
cdr3_nt: TGTGCCTTGTGGGAGGCCGAAGAGTCGGGCAAAAAAATCAAGGTATTT

clone_size: -
j_call: TRGJP
v_call: TRGV9
cdr3_aa: CALWEPRQELGKKIKVF
cdr3_nt: TGTGCCTTGTGGGAGCCACGGCAAGAGTTGGGCAAAAAAATCAAGGTATTT

clone_size: few
j_call: TRGJP
v_call: TRGV9
cdr3_aa: CALWEDPIQLGKKIKVF
cdr3_nt: TGTGCCTTGTGGGAGGACCCAATACAGTTGGGCAAAAAAATCAAGGTATTT

clone_size: large
j_call: TRGJ1/TRGJ2
v_call: TRGV9
cdr3_aa: CALWETNYYKKLF
cdr3_nt: TGTGCCTTGTGGGAGACGAATTATTATAAGAAACTCTTT

clone_size: -
j_call: TRGJP
v_call: TRGV9
cdr3_aa: CALWEVPPQELGKKIKVF
cdr3_nt: TGTGCCTTGTGGGAGGTGCCTCCCCAAGAGTTGGGCAAAAAAATCAAGGTATTT

clone_size: medium-sized
j_call: TRGJP
v_call: TRGV9
cdr3_aa: CALWDLKELGKKIKVF
cdr3_nt: TGTGCCTTGTGGGACCTCAAAGAGTTGGGCAAAAAAATCAAGGTATTT

clone_size: medium-sized
j_call: TRGJP
v_call: TRGV9
cdr3_aa: CALWEVSQELGKKIKVF
cdr3_nt: TGTGCCTTGTGGGAGGTCTCACAAGAGTTGGGCAAAAAAATCAAGGTATTT

clone_size: -
j_call: TRGJP
v_call: TRGV9
cdr3_aa: CALWEMGIQELGKKIKVF
cdr3_nt: TGTGCCTTGTGGGAGATGGGGATTCAAGAGTTGGGCAAAAAAATCAAGGTATTT

clone_size: large
j_call: TRGJ1/TRGJ2
v_call: TRGV3
cdr3_aa: CATWDRLRVILF
cdr3_nt: TGTGCCACCTGGGACAGGCTACGCGTTATACTCTTT

clone_size: few
j_call: TRGJ1/TRGJ2
v_call: TRGV9
cdr3_aa: CALWDGRKKLF
cdr3_nt: TGTGCCTTGTGGGATGGTAGAAAGAAACTCTTT

clone_size: -
j_call: TRGJP
v_call: TRGV9
cdr3_aa: CALWASPSFPQKLGKKIKVF
cdr3_nt: TGTGCCTTGTGGGCCAGCCCCAGCTTCCCGCAAAAGTTGGGCAAAAAAATCAAGGTATTT

clone_size: few
j_call: TRGJP
v_call: TRGV9
cdr3_aa: CALWEVVELDKKIKVF
cdr3_nt: TGTGCCTTGTGGGAGGTGGTAGAGTTGGACAAAAAAATCAAGGTATTT

clone_size: large
j_call: TRGJ1/TRGJ2
v_call: TRGV9
cdr3_aa: CALWEVLTPKLF
cdr3_nt: TGTGCCTTGTGGGAGGTGCTCACCCCGAAACTCTTT

clone_size: few
j_call: TRGJP
v_call: TRGV9
cdr3_aa: CALWEVPSPLGSRLGKKIKVF
cdr3_nt: TGTGCCTTGTGGGAGGTGCCGTCCCCCCTAGGGTCTCGGTTGGGCAAAAAAATCAAGGTATTT

clone_size: -
j_call: TRGJP
v_call: TRGV9
cdr3_aa: CASWEVHELGKKIKVF
cdr3_nt: TGTGCCTCGTGGGAAGTGCACGAGTTGGGCAAAAAAATCAAGGTATTT

clone_size: -
j_call: TRGJ1/TRGJ2
v_call: TRGV8
cdr3_aa: CASYYKKLF
cdr3_nt: TGCGCCAGTTATTATAAGAAACTCTTT

clone_size: few
j_call: TRGJP
v_call: TRGV9
cdr3_aa: CALWEVGQELGKKIKVF
cdr3_nt: TGTGCCTTGTGGGAGGTAGGGCAAGAGTTGGGCAAAAAAATCAAGGTATTT

clone_size: large
j_call: TRGJP
v_call: TRGV9
cdr3_aa: CALWETQELGKKIKVF
cdr3_nt: TGTGCCTTGTGGGAGACCCAAGAGTTGGGCAAAAAAATCAAGGTATTT

clone_size: few
j_call: TRGJP
v_call: TRGV9
cdr3_aa: CALWEVNHELGKKIKVF
cdr3_nt: TGTGCCTTGTGGGAGGTTAACCATGAGTTGGGCAAAAAAATCAAGGTATTT

clone_size: medium-sized
j_call: TRGJ1/TRGJ2
v_call: TRGV9
cdr3_aa: CALWESYYKKLF
cdr3_nt: TGTGCCTTGTGGGAGAGTTATTATAAGAAACTCTTT

clone_size: medium-sized
j_call: TRGJP
v_call: TRGV9
cdr3_aa: CALWEVQGELGKKIKVF
cdr3_nt: TGTGCCTTGTGGGAGGTGCAGGGAGAGTTGGGCAAAAAAATCAAGGTATTT

clone_size: medium-sized
j_call: TRGJ1/TRGJ2
v_call: TRGV2
cdr3_aa: CAAWDGLGKKLF
cdr3_nt: TGTGCCGCCTGGGACGGGCTCGGGAAGAAACTCTTT

clone_size: -
j_call: TRGJP
v_call: TRGV9
cdr3_aa: CALWEVHRLGKKIKVF
cdr3_nt: TGTGCCTTGTGGGAGGTGCACCGGTTGGGCAAAAAAATCAAGGTATTT

clone_size: large
j_call: TRGJP
v_call: TRGV9
cdr3_aa: CALWDLELGKKIKVF
cdr3_nt: TGTGCCTTGTGGGATCTTGAGTTGGGCAAAAAAATCAAGGTATTT

clone_size: medium-sized
j_call: TRGJ1/TRGJ2
v_call: TRGV9
cdr3_aa: CALWDPSFYKKLF
cdr3_nt: TGTGCCTTGTGGGACCCGTCATTCTATAAGAAACTCTTT

clone_size: large
j_call: TRGJP
v_call: TRGV9
cdr3_aa: CALWELGKKIKVF
cdr3_nt: TGTGCCTTGTGGGAGTTGGGCAAAAAAATCAAGGTATTT

clone_size: -
j_call: TRGJP1
v_call: TRGV9
cdr3_aa: CALWEVPWRDTTGWFKIF
cdr3_nt: TGTGCCTTGTGGGAGGTGCCCTGGCGGGATACCACTGGTTGGTTCAAGATATTT

clone_size: medium-sized
j_call: TRGJ1/TRGJ2
v_call: TRGV9
cdr3_aa: CALWGNYYKKLF
cdr3_nt: TGTGCCTTGTGGGGGAACTATTATAAGAAACTCTTT

clone_size: medium-sized
j_call: TRGJP
v_call: TRGV9
cdr3_aa: CALWEASELGKKIKVF
cdr3_nt: TGTGCCTTGTGGGAGGCATCCGAGTTGGGCAAAAAAATCAAGGTATTT

clone_size: medium-sized
j_call: TRGJP
v_call: TRGV9
cdr3_aa: CALWEVLELGKKIKVF
cdr3_nt: TGTGCCTTGTGGGAGGTGCTCGAGTTGGGCAAAAAAATCAAGGTATTT

clone_size: -
j_call: TRGJP
v_call: TRGV9
cdr3_aa: CALWEVQGQELDKKIKVF
cdr3_nt: TGTGCCTTGTGGGAGGTGCAGGGACAAGAGTTGGACAAAAAAATCAAGGTATTT

clone_size: -
j_call: TRGJP
v_call: TRGV9
cdr3_aa: CALWEVSLGQELGKKIKVF
cdr3_nt: TGTGCCTTGTGGGAGGTGTCTTTGGGGCAAGAGTTGGGCAAAAAAATCAAGGTATTT

clone_size: large
j_call: TRGJP
v_call: TRGV9
cdr3_aa: CALWEVRELGKKIKVF
cdr3_nt: TGTGCCTTGTGGGAGGTGCGGGAGTTGGGCAAAAAAATCAAGGTATTT